This T cell receptor beta chain was sequenced in a study of glioma-infiltrating T cells. Findings and caveats of the study: Very few CDR3 sequences were shared between tissue and blood. Gliomas, especially low-grade, showed above-expected tissue-blood divergence; non-neoplastic patients showed below.

Using RNA template, CDR3s of TCR alpha and beta were amplified with iRepertoire arm-PCR. Tissue mRNA or PBMC total RNA, about 90-400 ng, went into one-step reverse transcription and amplification. TCRdb recomputed calls from the multiplex PCR reads with MiXCR, one row per CDR3 protein. This table holds tens of thousands of distinct CDR3 sequences, 20% to 25% found once. From germline, CDR1 is MGHRA and CDR2 YSYEKL. The CDR3 totals 17 residues. Trimming took off 3 bases at V and 4 bases at J, with 19 bases between the two ends. This clonotype was detected a few times. The antigen remains undetermined. The chain carries TRBV4-1 and TRBJ1-5; perhaps TRBD1 as D (5 bases). Sequenced: glioma tissue, nonneoplastic brain tissue, or PBMCs (not recorded which). The sequence derives from a human donor with low-grade glioma or glioblastoma, undergoing nonglioma brain surgery, or in good health (not recorded which). CDR3 residues: CASSQGGGGRVNQPQHF. CDR3 nucleotides: TGCGCCAGCAGCCAGGGGGGGGGTGGACGGGTTAATCAGCCCCAGCATTTT.